The sequence of this T cell receptor beta chain was determined in a study of T-cell reconstitution after alpha-beta-depleted transplantation in children. A word on this clonotype: Its antigen is currently unknown.

General study findings and limits: Two months or so post-transplant, alpha-beta T cells reportedly derived from several hundred expanded graft clones. After transplant, high TCRbeta diversity at day 60 in some patients arose from surviving recipient T cells and thymic progenitors.

The TCRbeta library was prepared with unique molecular identifiers. TCRdb analysed the PCR reads with MiXCR anew, one entry per CDR3 protein. The table includes under 250,000 distinct CDR3 sequences, around 7% detected once. V lost 7 bases to trimming and J lost 4 bases; unmatched junction nucleotides: 6. Germline CDR1 is SQVTM and CDR2 is ANQGSEA. CDR3 length: 12 residues. This receptor was obtained from a boy between 2 and 10 years old with acute lymphoblastic leukemia, due to receive a stem cell transplant. The rearrangement uses TRBV29-1 and TRBJ2-7; 8 bases are shared with TRBD2. This specimen consisted of PBMCs, obtained before TCRalphabeta/CD19-depleted stem cell transplant. CDR3 nucleotides: TGCAGCGCTGCGGGAGGCCGGTACGAGCAGTACTTC. Translation: CSAAGGRYEQYF.